A single sample gave rise to the 2 T cell receptor beta chains below, sequenced in a study of identical twins. TCRdb reanalysed the 5' RACE reads using MiXCR and keeps one entry per CDR3 protein. The sample contains 200,000 to 250,000 distinct CDR3 sequences, more than 9.5% of which appear only once. This sample was shared with a second study, whose subject was yellow fever vaccine responses in identical twins.

Sequences were obtained from memory (CD45RO+) T cells sorted from blood. The receptor source for this set is a woman aged 18-29 years in good health.

Concerning this clonotype itself: This may be a read error, as it is one base from a much larger clone. The chain combines TRBV10-3 with TRBJ2-7, with D possibly matching TRBD1 (6 bases). Germline CDR1 ENHRY, CDR2 SYGVKD. The CDR3 is made up of 13 amino acids. The CDR3 bases are TGTGCCATCAGTGGACAGGCTGCCTACGAGCTGTACTTC. Amino acids: CAISGQAAYELYF.

This clonotype was recorded a few times. This chain joins TRBV11-2 and TRBJ2-7; TRBD2 aligns across 9 bases. This CDR3 has 13 amino acids. Germline CDR1 SGHAT, CDR2 FQNNGV. After removal of 4 bases from V and 7 bases from J, the junction contained 5 bases not matched to a gene. CDR3 amino acids: CASSSLAGREQYF. CDR3 sequence (DNA): TGTGCCAGCAGCTCCCTAGCGGGAAGGGAGCAGTACTTC.